These 13 T cell receptor beta chains were all obtained from the same sample, sequenced in a study of cytomegalovirus exposure and HLA in healthy donors. A multiplex PCR was run with 60 Vbeta primers and 13 Jbeta primers. Using immunoSEQ multiplex PCR, the repertoire was profiled, and TCRdb retains in-frame clones only, with some absent. The repertoire holds around 130,000 clones, with roughly 79% as singletons. The specimen was PBMCs. The origin of the receptors is a woman in her forties or fifties in good health and CMV-seronegative.

This sequence joins TRBV9 and TRBJ2-5; 11 bases map to TRBD2. The CDR3 runs to 17 residues. V dropped 0 bases and J dropped 4; count of bases not matched to a gene: 8. CDR1 SGDLS and CDR2 YYNGEE come from the germline V gene. CDR3 bases: TGTGCCAGCAGCGTAGACCCCCTAGCGGGAGGAAGAGAGACCCAGTACTTC. It yields the protein CASSVDPLAGGRETQYF. The whole variable domain, remainder taken from reference TRBV9 and TRBJ2-5, is DSGVTQTPKHLITATGQRVTLRCSPRSGDLSVYWYQQSLDQGLQFLIQYYNGEERAKGNILERFSAQQFPDLHSELNLSSLELGDSALYFCASSVDPLAGGRETQYFGPGTRLLVL.

The genes are TRBV14 and TRBJ1-6, with D unclear. CDR3 size: 17 residues. CDR1 SGHDN and CDR2 FVKESK come from the germline V gene. Trimming removed 5 bases from V and 0 bases from J, with 14 bases in between. CDR3 sequence reads: CASSTRTANSYNSPLHF. The DNA for the CDR3 is TGTGCCAGCAGCACCCGGACTGCCAACTCCTATAATTCACCCCTCCACTTT.

The rearrangement links TRBV29-1 to TRBJ2-7; 9 positions agree with TRBD2. CDR3 length: 13 amino acids. Germline CDR1 is SQVTM and CDR2 is ANQGSEA. The J segment lost 4 bases and the V segment lost 3 bases, leaving 4 bases of the junction unmatched. The CDR3 DNA follows: TGCAGCGTTGAGGCGGGAGGGCGTTACGAGCAGTACTTC. It codes for CSVEAGGRYEQYF.

This clone was counted a few times. J is TRBJ2-7 and V is TRBV18, with 13 bases that match TRBD2. Germline V gene lookup returns CDR1 KGHSH and CDR2 LQKENI. The J segment lost 2 bases and the V segment lost 5 bases, leaving 15 bases of the junction unmatched. The CDR3 is 19 residues long. CDR3: CASSSPLELAGGYTYEQYF. CDR3 bases: TGTGCCAGCTCATCCCCCCTGGAACTAGCGGGAGGGTATACCTACGAGCAGTACTTC.

The gene calls are TRBV4-1 and TRBJ2-7; 9 nucleotides agree with TRBD2. V dropped 1 base and J dropped 2; count of bases not matched to a gene: 6. Looked up from germline, CDR1 is MGHRA and CDR2 is YSYEKL. This CDR3 comprises 16 residues. This CDR3 is CASSQVGLATTYEQYF. In DNA form, the CDR3 reads TGCGCCAGCAGCCAAGTGGGACTAGCAACCACCTACGAGCAGTACTTC.

The genes are TRBV5-1 and TRBJ2-1; 11 nucleotides match TRBD2. CDR1 is SGHRS and CDR2 is YFSETQ in the germline V gene. V gave up 3 bases and J gave up 3 bases; unmatched junction bases: 11. The CDR3 is 18 amino acids. DNA for the CDR3: TGCGCCAGCAGCTCATTGGGCCCTAGCGGGAGGAACTACAATGAGCAGTTCTTC. It is translated as CASSSLGPSGRNYNEQFF.

The genes are TRBV6-5 and TRBJ1-5; no clear D gene. From germline, CDR1 is MNHEY and CDR2 SVGAGI. This CDR3 contains 15 residues. Deletions cut 4 bases from V and 1 base from J, with 11 bases between. The CDR3 loop is CASSSLGRSNQPQHF. The CDR3 bases are TGTGCCAGCAGTTCCCTGGGGAGGAGCAATCAGCCCCAGCATTTT.

This clone was recorded once. The CDR3 loop is CAISDEAHEQYF. The CDR3 DNA is TGTGCCATCAGTGACGAAGCCCACGAGCAGTACTTC. V is TRBV10-3 and J is TRBJ2-7, with D uncertain. This CDR3 region has 12 residues. The germline V gene has CDR1 ENHRY and CDR2 SYGVKD. V lost 3 bases to trimming and J lost 5 bases, with 8 bases between them.

As concerns this clone: Other nucleotide sequences in the sample specify the same CDR3. The rearrangement joins TRBV6-4 to TRBJ2-3, with 7 bases aligning to TRBD2. The ends lost 2 bases at V and 4 bases at J; junction bases unmatched: 6. The germline gives CDR1 MRHNA, CDR2 SNTAGT. The CDR3 is made up of 15 amino acids. CDR3 in DNA: TGTGCCAGCAGTGACGGCGGGAGCGAGGCAGATACGCAGTATTTT. It codes for CASSDGGSEADTQYF.

This chain connects TRBV9 to TRBJ2-7, with TRBD2 as a possible D gene (6 bases). Trimming left V 1 base short and J 6 bases short, with 14 bases between. CDR3 length: 14 residues. Germline assignment: CDR1 SGDLS and CDR2 YYNGEE. The CDR3 is CASSVRDSLGEQYF. The CDR3 nucleotides are TGTGCCAGCAGCGTAAGGGACTCCTTAGGCGAGCAGTACTTC.

The V and J genes are TRBV5-6 and TRBJ1-4; 7 bases line up with TRBD1. This CDR3 region has 15 residues. V dropped 1 base and J dropped 8; count of bases not matched to a gene: 8. Germline lookup yields CDR1 SGHDT and CDR2 YYEEEE. The CDR3, as DNA: TGTGCCAGCAGCTTGCGGCAGGGACAGCAAGAAAAACTGTTTTTT. Encoded protein: CASSLRQGQQEKLFF. The full variable domain, rest sourced from reference TRBV5-6 and TRBJ1-4, is DAGVTQSPTHLIKTRGQQVTLRCSPKSGHDTVSWYQQALGQGPQFIFQYYEEEERQRGNFPDRFSGHQFPNYSSELNVNALLLGDSALYLCASSLRQGQQEKLFFGSGTQLSVL.

The rearrangement uses TRBV30 and TRBJ2-7; 11 bases match TRBD1. The CDR3 length is 14 residues. J was trimmed by 7 bases and V by 2 bases; bases with no gene match: 7. Germline V gene lookup returns CDR1 GTSNPN and CDR2 SVGIG (reference sequence). CDR3 DNA: TGTGCCTGGAGTTCTGGACAGGGGGCGAGAGAGCAGTACTTC. Amino acid sequence: CAWSSGQGAREQYF.

The V gene is TRBV27, the J gene TRBJ1-3; tentative D call: TRBD1 (5 bases). CDR3 length: 15 residues. The V gene's germline CDR1 is MNHEY and CDR2 SMNVEV (reference sequence). V lost 1 base and J 4 bases, leaving 11 bases between the germline ends. This CDR3 reads CASSLLGASGNTIYF. The CDR3 DNA is TGTGCCAGCAGTTTATTAGGGGCTTCGGGAAACACCATATATTTT.